These T cell receptor beta chains were read from a single sample in a study of blood T cell repertoires in COVID-19. Measured with immunoSEQ multiplex PCR; TCRdb has only the in-frame clones, and not every one. Of about 380,000 clones listed, about 87% are singletons. Sequencing was done on a sample of PBMCs or T cells enriched from blood (not recorded which). The source of these receptors is a man between 25 and 39 years old who had recovered from COVID-19. Both conserved end residues are part of each CDR3. The D gene is left open where the match is weak. Part of the rows lack a size; the others show once, few, many or a class for expanded clones.

j_call: TRBJ2-1
clone_size: once
v_call: TRBV4-2
d_call: NA
cdr3_aa: CASSQLSSGPYNEQFF
cdr3_nt: TGTGCCAGCAGCCAACTTTCAAGCGGGCCGTACAATGAGCAGTTCTTC

j_call: TRBJ2-3
clone_size: once
v_call: TRBV5-1
d_call: TRBD2
cdr3_aa: CASSLGSRPGVKRGITDTQYF
cdr3_nt: TGCGCCAGCAGCTTGGGAAGTAGACCGGGGGTAAAGCGGGGGATCACAGATACGCAGTATTTT

j_call: TRBJ2-1
clone_size: NA
v_call: TRBV7-9
d_call: TRBD1
cdr3_aa: CASSFPGTVVYQFF
cdr3_nt: TGTGCCAGCAGCTTTCCGGGGACAGTCGTATATCAGTTCTTC

j_call: TRBJ1-1
clone_size: NA
v_call: TRBV7-9
d_call: NA
cdr3_aa: CASSLSLTVNTEAFF
cdr3_nt: TGTGCCAGCAGCTTATCCTTGACAGTTAACACTGAAGCTTTCTTT

j_call: TRBJ2-5
clone_size: once
v_call: TRBV11-2
d_call: NA
cdr3_aa: CASSLTRGSGGETQYF
cdr3_nt: TGTGCCAGCAGCTTAACCCGGGGGTCAGGGGGAGAGACCCAGTACTTC

j_call: TRBJ1-4
clone_size: NA
v_call: TRBV19
d_call: NA
cdr3_aa: CASSIPQGNVGRKLFF
cdr3_nt: TGTGCCAGTAGTATACCTCAGGGGAATGTGGGTCGAAAACTGTTTTTT

j_call: TRBJ2-2
clone_size: NA
v_call: TRBV30
d_call: NA
cdr3_aa: CAWSLPDSSGELFF
cdr3_nt: TGTGCCTGGAGCCTTCCCGACAGCTCCGGGGAGCTGTTTTTT

j_call: TRBJ1-2
clone_size: many
v_call: TRBV29-1
d_call: TRBD1
cdr3_aa: CSVDLGQGPNYGYTF
cdr3_nt: TGCAGCGTTGACCTTGGACAGGGCCCTAACTATGGCTACACCTTC

j_call: TRBJ1-6
clone_size: NA
v_call: TRBV6-6
d_call: NA
cdr3_aa: CASSFEGRSYNSPLHF
cdr3_nt: TGTGCCAGCAGTTTCGAGGGTCGGTCCTATAATTCACCCCTCCACTTT

j_call: TRBJ1-2
clone_size: NA
v_call: TRBV30
d_call: TRBD1
cdr3_aa: CAWSVFGGDRGRGYTF
cdr3_nt: TGTGCCTGGAGTGTTTTTGGGGGAGACAGGGGACGTGGCTACACCTTC

j_call: TRBJ2-3
clone_size: NA
v_call: TRBV4-1
d_call: NA
cdr3_aa: CASSQVTDTQYF
cdr3_nt: TGCGCCAGCAGCCAAGTAACAGATACGCAGTATTTT

j_call: TRBJ1-1
clone_size: NA
v_call: TRBV5-5
d_call: NA
cdr3_aa: CASSLDGGLLSFF
cdr3_nt: TGTGCCAGCAGCTTGGATGGGGGACTCTTATCTTTCTTT

j_call: TRBJ1-4
clone_size: NA
v_call: TRBV19
d_call: NA
cdr3_aa: CASSTTGKQANEKLFF
cdr3_nt: TGTGCCAGTAGTACTACAGGGAAGCAAGCTAATGAAAAACTGTTTTTT

j_call: TRBJ1-6
clone_size: NA
v_call: TRBV18
d_call: TRBD1
cdr3_aa: CASSPTGTENSPLHF
cdr3_nt: TGTGCCAGCTCACCAACCGGGACAGAAAATTCACCCCTCCACTTT

j_call: TRBJ2-2
clone_size: NA
v_call: TRBV19
d_call: TRBD1
cdr3_aa: CASSTPFPGQGAVGELFF
cdr3_nt: TGTGCCAGTAGTACGCCATTTCCGGGACAGGGGGCCGTCGGGGAGCTGTTTTTT

j_call: TRBJ2-1
clone_size: NA
v_call: TRBV7-3
d_call: TRBD2
cdr3_aa: CASSSSGGAALPYNEQFF
cdr3_nt: TGTGCCAGCAGCAGTAGCGGGGGGGCGGCTTTGCCCTACAATGAGCAGTTCTTC

j_call: TRBJ2-2
clone_size: NA
v_call: TRBV4-2
d_call: TRBD2
cdr3_aa: CASSHGTSGELFF
cdr3_nt: TGTGCCAGCAGCCACGGGACTAGCGGGGAGCTGTTTTTT

j_call: TRBJ2-1
clone_size: NA
v_call: TRBV5-1
d_call: NA
cdr3_aa: CASSRDIAEQFF
cdr3_nt: TGCGCCAGCAGCCGGGACATAGCTGAGCAGTTCTTC

j_call: TRBJ1-5
clone_size: NA
v_call: TRBV27
d_call: TRBD1
cdr3_aa: CASSLSGTASNQPQHF
cdr3_nt: TGTGCCAGCAGTTTGTCTGGGACAGCCTCGAATCAGCCCCAGCATTTT

j_call: TRBJ1-5
clone_size: few
v_call: TRBV29-1
d_call: NA
cdr3_aa: CSRGGQDPIRNQPQHF
cdr3_nt: TGCAGCCGGGGGGGGCAGGACCCTATTCGCAATCAGCCCCAGCATTTT

j_call: TRBJ2-1
clone_size: NA
v_call: TRBV9
d_call: TRBD1
cdr3_aa: CASSVLTGTGGNNEQFF
cdr3_nt: TGTGCCAGCAGCGTACTCACCGGGACAGGGGGGAACAATGAGCAGTTCTTC

j_call: TRBJ2-2
clone_size: NA
v_call: TRBV7-2
d_call: NA
cdr3_aa: CASSLNRQVHYANTGELFF
cdr3_nt: TGTGCCAGCAGCTTAAACCGGCAGGTCCATTACGCGAACACCGGGGAGCTGTTTTTT

j_call: TRBJ1-2
clone_size: once
v_call: TRBV10-3
d_call: TRBD1
cdr3_aa: CAISRTGSADGYTF
cdr3_nt: TGTGCCATCAGTAGGACAGGCAGCGCGGATGGCTACACCTTC

j_call: TRBJ1-1
clone_size: once
v_call: TRBV5-1
d_call: TRBD1
cdr3_aa: CASSLHQGDTEAFF
cdr3_nt: TGCGCCAGCAGCTTACACCAGGGGGACACTGAAGCTTTCTTT

j_call: TRBJ2-1
clone_size: NA
v_call: TRBV5-1
d_call: TRBD2
cdr3_aa: CASHSGGANEQFF
cdr3_nt: TGCGCCAGCCATAGCGGGGGGGCGAATGAGCAGTTCTTC

j_call: TRBJ1-6
clone_size: NA
v_call: TRBV7-2
d_call: TRBD1
cdr3_aa: CASSLGGTGIGSPLHF
cdr3_nt: TGTGCCAGCAGCTTAGGTGGGACAGGGATAGGTTCACCCCTCCACTTT

j_call: TRBJ1-2
clone_size: NA
v_call: TRBV9
d_call: NA
cdr3_aa: CASSTGPYGYTF
cdr3_nt: TGTGCCAGCAGCACAGGACCCTATGGCTACACCTTC

j_call: TRBJ1-2
clone_size: NA
v_call: TRBV10-3
d_call: TRBD1
cdr3_aa: CAIKDRDYGYTF
cdr3_nt: TGTGCCATCAAGGACAGGGACTATGGCTACACCTTC

j_call: TRBJ1-4
clone_size: NA
v_call: TRBV11-2
d_call: TRBD1
cdr3_aa: CASSLGQGGEKLFF
cdr3_nt: TGTGCCAGCAGCTTAGGACAGGGCGGTGAAAAACTGTTTTTT

j_call: TRBJ1-2
clone_size: NA
v_call: TRBV20-1
d_call: NA
cdr3_aa: CSAFAGYGYTF
cdr3_nt: TGCAGTGCTTTTGCAGGGTATGGCTACACCTTC

j_call: TRBJ2-1
clone_size: NA
v_call: TRBV9
d_call: NA
cdr3_aa: CASSVRGAGADEQFF
cdr3_nt: TGTGCCAGCAGCGTTCGAGGCGCGGGGGCTGATGAGCAGTTCTTC

j_call: TRBJ1-4
clone_size: NA
v_call: TRBV4-2
d_call: TRBD1
cdr3_aa: CASSQDWVGQLPNEKLFF
cdr3_nt: TGTGCCAGCAGCCAAGATTGGGTGGGACAGCTGCCTAATGAAAAACTGTTTTTT

j_call: TRBJ2-3
clone_size: NA
v_call: TRBV9
d_call: TRBD2
cdr3_aa: CASGLAADTQYF
cdr3_nt: TGTGCCAGCGGACTAGCAGCAGATACGCAGTATTTT

j_call: TRBJ1-6
clone_size: NA
v_call: TRBV10-2
d_call: NA
cdr3_aa: CASSDRVNSPLHF
cdr3_nt: TGCGCCAGCAGTGACCGTGTTAATTCACCCCTCCACTTT

j_call: TRBJ1-1
clone_size: NA
v_call: TRBV5-1
d_call: NA
cdr3_aa: CASRVTELNTEAFF
cdr3_nt: TGCGCCAGCAGAGTTACTGAACTGAACACTGAAGCTTTCTTT

j_call: TRBJ1-5
clone_size: NA
v_call: TRBV2
d_call: NA
cdr3_aa: CASSELGSQPQHF
cdr3_nt: TGTGCCAGCAGTGAGCTAGGGAGTCAGCCCCAGCATTTT

j_call: TRBJ1-3
clone_size: NA
v_call: TRBV19
d_call: TRBD1
cdr3_aa: CASRGPLQGKGQKFSGNTIYF
cdr3_nt: TGTGCCAGTAGAGGGCCTCTACAGGGGAAGGGACAAAAGTTTTCTGGAAACACCATATATTTT

j_call: TRBJ1-5
clone_size: once
v_call: TRBV25-1
d_call: NA
cdr3_aa: CASSASGTLYSNQPQHF
cdr3_nt: TGTGCCAGCAGTGCCTCCGGGACACTGTATAGCAATCAGCCCCAGCATTTT

j_call: TRBJ1-2
clone_size: NA
v_call: TRBV6-5
d_call: NA
cdr3_aa: CASSYDSSNYGYTF
cdr3_nt: TGTGCCAGCAGTTACGACAGTTCAAACTATGGCTACACCTTC

j_call: TRBJ1-6
clone_size: NA
v_call: TRBV20-1
d_call: NA
cdr3_aa: CSEARSPLHF
cdr3_nt: TGCAGTGAAGCGAGATCACCCCTCCACTTT

j_call: TRBJ1-5
clone_size: NA
v_call: TRBV21-1
d_call: NA
cdr3_aa: CASSRLRDRGGGNQPQHF
cdr3_nt: TGTGCCAGCAGTCGACTCCGGGACAGGGGCGGTGGCAATCAGCCCCAGCATTTT

j_call: TRBJ2-7
clone_size: NA
v_call: TRBV13
d_call: TRBD1
cdr3_aa: CASSYSGGEQYF
cdr3_nt: TGTGCCAGCAGCTACTCAGGGGGCGAGCAGTACTTC

j_call: TRBJ2-7
clone_size: NA
v_call: TRBV3-1/TRBV3-2
d_call: NA
cdr3_aa: CASSQGSVRGDEQYF
cdr3_nt: TGTGCCAGCAGCCAAGGCTCAGTCAGGGGCGACGAGCAGTACTTC

j_call: TRBJ2-1
clone_size: NA
v_call: TRBV20-1
d_call: TRBD2
cdr3_aa: CSASGLAGAEIYNEQFF
cdr3_nt: TGCAGTGCTAGTGGACTAGCGGGGGCCGAGATATACAATGAGCAGTTCTTC

j_call: TRBJ2-7
clone_size: NA
v_call: TRBV5-1
d_call: NA
cdr3_aa: CASSLQTTVPEQYF
cdr3_nt: TGCGCCAGCAGCTTACAGACGACGGTGCCCGAGCAGTACTTC

j_call: TRBJ1-1
clone_size: NA
v_call: TRBV6-5
d_call: NA
cdr3_aa: CASSTGTGGTEAFF
cdr3_nt: TGTGCCAGCAGTACTGGGACTGGGGGCACTGAAGCTTTCTTT

j_call: TRBJ1-2
clone_size: NA
v_call: TRBV5-5
d_call: NA
cdr3_aa: CASSLGVEFGYTF
cdr3_nt: TGTGCCAGCAGCTTGGGCGTAGAGTTCGGCTACACCTTC

j_call: TRBJ1-4
clone_size: NA
v_call: TRBV5-4
d_call: TRBD1
cdr3_aa: CASSLKTGSEKLFF
cdr3_nt: TGTGCCAGCAGCTTGAAGACAGGGAGTGAAAAACTGTTTTTT

j_call: TRBJ1-6
clone_size: NA
v_call: TRBV6-5
d_call: NA
cdr3_aa: CASSYDAGIDNSPLHF
cdr3_nt: TGTGCCAGCAGTTACGATGCAGGCATAGATAATTCACCCCTCCACTTT

j_call: TRBJ2-2
clone_size: NA
v_call: TRBV9
d_call: NA
cdr3_aa: CASSLYTGELFF
cdr3_nt: TGTGCCAGCAGCCTATACACCGGGGAGCTGTTTTTT

j_call: TRBJ2-2
clone_size: NA
v_call: TRBV6-4
d_call: NA
cdr3_aa: CASSEQGVTGELFF
cdr3_nt: TGTGCCAGCAGTGAACAGGGAGTAACCGGGGAGCTGTTTTTT

j_call: TRBJ1-6
clone_size: NA
v_call: TRBV30
d_call: NA
cdr3_aa: CACNRGYNSPLHF
cdr3_nt: TGTGCCTGTAACCGAGGGTACAATTCACCCCTCCACTTT

j_call: TRBJ2-2
clone_size: NA
v_call: TRBV30
d_call: NA
cdr3_aa: CAWKRVRRTGELFF
cdr3_nt: TGTGCCTGGAAACGGGTTAGGCGAACCGGGGAGCTGTTTTTT

j_call: TRBJ1-6
clone_size: once
v_call: TRBV3-1/TRBV3-2
d_call: NA
cdr3_aa: CASSQGPGNSPLHF
cdr3_nt: TGTGCCAGCAGCCAAGGTCCGGGGAATTCACCCCTCCACTTT

j_call: TRBJ1-6
clone_size: NA
v_call: TRBV27
d_call: NA
cdr3_aa: CASSLRSYNSPLHF
cdr3_nt: TGTGCCAGCAGTTTAAGGAGTTATAATTCACCCCTCCACTTT

j_call: TRBJ2-6
clone_size: NA
v_call: TRBV5-6
d_call: NA
cdr3_aa: CASSLRQQSSGANVLTF
cdr3_nt: TGTGCCAGCAGCTTGCGACAGCAGAGCTCTGGGGCCAACGTCCTGACTTTC

j_call: TRBJ2-7
clone_size: NA
v_call: TRBV19
d_call: NA
cdr3_aa: CASSRTEYEQYF
cdr3_nt: TGTGCCAGTAGTAGGACTGAATACGAGCAGTACTTC

j_call: TRBJ1-2
clone_size: few
v_call: TRBV19
d_call: TRBD1
cdr3_aa: CASKTGTGGGYGYTF
cdr3_nt: TGTGCCAGTAAGACCGGGACAGGGGGCGGCTATGGCTACACCTTC

j_call: TRBJ2-7
clone_size: NA
v_call: TRBV5-1
d_call: TRBD1
cdr3_aa: CASSVDRGTSTYEQYF
cdr3_nt: TGCGCCAGCAGCGTGGACAGGGGGACTTCCACCTACGAGCAGTACTTC

j_call: TRBJ2-1
clone_size: NA
v_call: TRBV5-1
d_call: TRBD2
cdr3_aa: CASSLGSGLTGKEQFF
cdr3_nt: TGCGCCAGCAGCTTGGGTAGCGGGCTAACCGGGAAGGAGCAGTTCTTC